One sample yielded the 21 T cell receptor beta chains listed below, sequenced in a study of T cell changes during pregnancy in multiple sclerosis. Assay used: immunoSEQ multiplex PCR; TCRdb lists only in-frame clones, some missing. In the table there are about 76,000 clones, about 93% of which are singletons. The sequences come from peripheral blood, collected in the first trimester of pregnancy. These TCRs come from a female donor in good health, enrolled as a control in a pregnancy study.

CDR3 nucleotide sequence: TGTGCCAGCAGCCCCCGTGGCAGCTCCTACGAGCAGTACTTC. Amino acid sequence: CASSPRGSSYEQYF. The genes are TRBV11-2 and TRBJ2-7; D is uncertain. This CDR3 has 14 residues. V shed 5 bases and J shed 0 bases, with 11 bases lying between them. Germline values: CDR1 SGHAT, CDR2 FQNNGV.

A single count supports this clone. The chain uses TRBV6-5 and TRBJ2-1; weak D call: TRBD2 (6 bases). Germline loops: CDR1 MNHEY, CDR2 SVGAGI. V lost 6 bases and J 6 bases, leaving 12 bases between the germline ends. CDR3 length: 13 residues. The CDR3 spells CASSSLRGNEQFF. For the CDR3, the DNA is TGTGCCAGCAGCTCCCTGCGGGGCAATGAGCAGTTCTTC.

This chain links TRBV27 with TRBJ2-1, with TRBD2 matching 10 bases. This CDR3 comprises 16 residues. V trimming: 0 bases; J trimming: 4 bases; junction bases outside the gene matches: 3. The germline V gene encodes CDR1 MNHEY and CDR2 SMNVEV (reference sequence). In DNA form, the CDR3 reads TGTGCCAGCAGTTTATCCGGACTAGCGGTATACAATGAGCAGTTCTTC. This codes for CASSLSGLAVYNEQFF.

The rearrangement joins TRBV27 to TRBJ1-5; D uncertain. CDR1 is MNHEY and CDR2 is SMNVEV in the germline V gene (reference sequence). V was trimmed by 3 bases and J by 3 bases, leaving 9 bases between them. The CDR3 contains 14 residues. The CDR3 loop reads CASSFIQDNQPQHF. In DNA form, the CDR3 reads TGTGCCAGCAGTTTTATTCAGGACAATCAGCCCCAGCATTTT.

The table lists this clone with a few counts. The chain couples TRBV9 to TRBJ1-1; TRBD1 might be the D (5 bases). The CDR3 runs 13 residues. The V gene's germline CDR1 is SGDLS and CDR2 YYNGEE. Between the trimmed V and J ends, which lost 4 bases and 0 bases, there was a span of 7 bases. CDR3: CASSTGLNTEAFF. The DNA of the CDR3 is TGTGCCAGCAGCACAGGCCTGAACACTGAAGCTTTCTTT.

The chain combines TRBV28 with TRBJ1-5, with D unresolved. Germline-derived CDR1 and CDR2 are MDHEN and SYDVKM. The V end lost 6 bases, the J end lost 10 bases, and 19 bases lay between the germline ends. The CDR3 extends over 14 amino acids. Here the CDR3 reads CASSLGRLLTPQHF. For the CDR3, the DNA is TGTGCCAGCAGCCTCGGGAGGCTCCTGACCCCCCAGCATTTT. Drawing the rest from reference TRBV28 and TRBJ1-5, the complete variable domain is DVKVTQSSRYLVKRTGEKVFLECVQDMDHENMFWYRQDPGLGLRLIYFSYDVKMKEKGDIPEGYSVSREKKERFSLILESASTNQTSMYLCASSLGRLLTPQHFGDGTRLSIL.

V gene TRBV6-4 combines with J gene TRBJ2-2, with TRBD2 matching over 9 bases. The CDR3 is 19 amino acids. Trimming cost V 3 bases and J 0 bases; bases outside gene matches: 11. Per germline, CDR1 MRHNA and CDR2 SNTAGT. The CDR3 is CASSELPRSSGANTGELFF. The CDR3 bases are TGTGCCAGCAGTGAACTCCCGAGGTCTAGCGGGGCGAACACCGGGGAGCTGTTTTTT.

The V call is TRBV7-2, the J call TRBJ2-5, with 10 bases aligning to TRBD2. Germline CDR1 and CDR2: SGHTA and FQGNSA. Trimming cost V 7 bases and J 0 bases; bases outside gene matches: 14. The CDR3 totals 18 residues. The CDR3 sequence: CASTADRTSGWYQETQYF. CDR3 DNA sequence: TGTGCCAGCACCGCGGACAGGACTAGCGGATGGTACCAAGAGACCCAGTACTTC.

The rearrangement links TRBV28 to TRBJ2-7; TRBD1 aligns across 12 bases. J was trimmed by 2 bases and V by 8 bases; bases with no gene match: 1. Germline assignment: CDR1 MDHEN and CDR2 SYDVKM. This CDR3 comprises 13 residues. Here the CDR3 DNA reads TGTGCCAGCCGGGACAGGGGGCCCTACGAGCAGTACTTC. It yields the protein CASRDRGPYEQYF.

This chain uses TRBV6-1 with TRBJ1-1, with D possibly matching TRBD1 (5 bases). The CDR3 loop spans 14 amino acids. Trimming cost V 5 bases and J 6 bases, with 16 bases left between them. The germline CDR1 and CDR2 sequences are MNHNS and SASEGT. The CDR3 loop reads CASSSKQRGAEAFF. The CDR3 DNA reads TGTGCCAGCAGTAGCAAACAGCGGGGGGCTGAAGCTTTCTTT.

This chain joins TRBV9 and TRBJ1-1; 7 positions agree with TRBD1. This CDR3 contains 15 residues. Germline V gene lookup returns CDR1 SGDLS and CDR2 YYNGEE. With 0 bases clipped from V and 1 base from J, the junction kept 3 bases outside the gene matches. In DNA form, the CDR3 reads TGTGCCAGCAGCGTAGCCGGGACAGCGAACACTGAAGCTTTCTTT. Amino acids: CASSVAGTANTEAFF. Using reference TRBV9 and TRBJ1-1 for the parts outside the CDR3, the full variable domain is DSGVTQTPKHLITATGQRVTLRCSPRSGDLSVYWYQQSLDQGLQFLIQYYNGEERAKGNILERFSAQQFPDLHSELNLSSLELGDSALYFCASSVAGTANTEAFFGQGTRLTVV.

V usage is TRBV28 and J usage is TRBJ2-5; TRBD2 aligns across 14 bases. The germline V gene has CDR1 MDHEN and CDR2 SYDVKM. Trimming at V came to 4 bases and at J to 5 bases, leaving 6 bases not matched to a gene. The CDR3 has 16 residues. As DNA, the CDR3 is TGTGCCAGCAGTTCGGGACTAGCGGGAGAGGGGGAGACCCAGTACTTC. Amino acids: CASSSGLAGEGETQYF.

The chain joins TRBV10-3 to TRBJ2-7; TRBD2 is a possible D gene (6 bases). With 2 bases removed from V and 0 bases from J, the gap between germline ends came to 8 bases. CDR1 is ENHRY and CDR2 is SYGVKD in the germline V gene. The CDR3 length is 14 residues. The CDR3 nucleotides read TGTGCCATCAGTGAGATCGGGAGCTCCTACGAGCAGTACTTC. Translating gives CAISEIGSSYEQYF.

The chain employs TRBV9 and TRBJ2-2, with 9 bases lining up with TRBD2. The germline V gene encodes CDR1 SGDLS and CDR2 YYNGEE. Trimming took 0 bases from V and 4 from J; bases not matched to a gene: 7. The CDR3 is made up of 17 amino acids. As DNA, the CDR3 is TGTGCCAGCAGCGTAGCCGGGCTAGCGGGATTCACCGGGGAGCTGTTTTTT. Protein: CASSVAGLAGFTGELFF.

The rearrangement uses TRBV15 and TRBJ2-1; 10 positions agree with TRBD2. Looked up from germline, CDR1 is LNHNV and CDR2 is YYDKDF (reference sequence). V lost 3 bases and J lost 2; bases outside the gene matches: 4. The CDR3 length is 16 residues. The CDR3 sequence is CATSSTGTSAYNEQFF. CDR3 DNA sequence: TGTGCCACCAGCAGCACAGGGACTAGCGCCTACAATGAGCAGTTCTTC.

The genes are TRBV7-8 and TRBJ2-7; 12 bases map to TRBD2. Germline CDR1 SGHVS, CDR2 FQNEAQ. This CDR3 has 15 residues. V trimming: 4 bases; J trimming: 1 base; junction bases outside the gene matches: 2. The CDR3 nucleotides are TGTGCCAGCAGCTCTCTAGCGGGAGGGTCCTACGAGCAGTACTTC. Translating gives CASSSLAGGSYEQYF.

This clone appeared a single time. The genes are TRBV15 and TRBJ2-2; a weak D match, TRBD2 (5 bases). The germline gives CDR1 LNHNV, CDR2 YYDKDF (reference sequence). The germline V and J ends were trimmed by 0 bases and 10 bases, with 21 bases remaining between them. The CDR3 consists of 17 residues. CDR3 amino acids: CATSREGRGPVPVELFF. Written as DNA, the CDR3 is TGTGCCACCAGCAGAGAAGGTCGCGGGCCTGTACCAGTGGAGCTGTTTTTT.

The chain combines TRBV28 with TRBJ2-2; D might be TRBD2 (5 bases). Between the trimmed V and J ends, which lost 8 bases and 8 bases, there was a span of 12 bases. Germline CDR1 reads MDHEN; CDR2 reads SYDVKM. This CDR3 is built from 12 residues. The CDR3 bases are TGTGCCAGCCGCGGGCGCACTGGGGAGCTGTTTTTT. Amino acids: CASRGRTGELFF. Filled out from reference TRBV28 and TRBJ2-2, the complete variable domain reads DVKVTQSSRYLVKRTGEKVFLECVQDMDHENMFWYRQDPGLGLRLIYFSYDVKMKEKGDIPEGYSVSREKKERFSLILESASTNQTSMYLCASRGRTGELFFGEGSRLTVL.

This chain uses TRBV30 with TRBJ1-2; no clear D gene. V was shortened by 1 base and J by 4 bases, with 7 bases between the two germline ends. The CDR3 consists of 12 residues. CDR1 is GTSNPN and CDR2 is SVGIG in the germline V gene (reference sequence). CDR3 nucleotide sequence: TGTGCCTGGAGTGGCGGGCCCTATGGCTACACCTTC. Its translation is CAWSGGPYGYTF.

This chain uses TRBV2 with TRBJ2-5, with a possible D match to TRBD1 (5 bases). Trimming removed 8 bases at V and 4 bases at J, with 14 bases between. Germline V gives CDR1 SNHLY, CDR2 FYNNEI. This CDR3 region has 13 residues. In nucleotides, the CDR3 is TGTGCCAGCCAGGGTGGAACATTAGAGACCCAGTACTTC. Translating it yields CASQGGTLETQYF.

The chain is built from TRBV21-1 and TRBJ2-1; TRBD2, the table's D call, lacks a check against the DNA. TRBV21-1 counts as a pseudogene. The CDR3 consists of 15 residues. CDR3 region: CASPSGRTWYNEQFF. CDR3 DNA: TGTGCCAGCCCGTCGGGGAGGACGTGGTACAATGAGCAGTTCTTC.